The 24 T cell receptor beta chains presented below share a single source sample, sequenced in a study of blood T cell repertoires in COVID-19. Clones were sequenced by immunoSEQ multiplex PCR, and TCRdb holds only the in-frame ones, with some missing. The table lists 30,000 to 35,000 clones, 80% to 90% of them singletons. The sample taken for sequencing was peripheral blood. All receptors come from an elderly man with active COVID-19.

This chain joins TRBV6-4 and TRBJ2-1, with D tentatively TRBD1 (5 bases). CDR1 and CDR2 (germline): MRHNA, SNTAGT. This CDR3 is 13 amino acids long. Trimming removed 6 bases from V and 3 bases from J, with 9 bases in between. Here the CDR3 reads CASSRERYNEQFF. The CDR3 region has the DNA TGTGCCAGCAGCAGGGAACGCTACAATGAGCAGTTCTTC.

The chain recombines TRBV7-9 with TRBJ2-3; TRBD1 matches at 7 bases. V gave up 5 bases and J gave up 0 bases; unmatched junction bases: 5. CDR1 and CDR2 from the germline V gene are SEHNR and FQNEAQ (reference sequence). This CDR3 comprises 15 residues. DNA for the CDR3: TGTGCCAGCAGCCCTGGGACAGTTAGCACAGATACGCAGTATTTT. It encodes CASSPGTVSTDTQYF.

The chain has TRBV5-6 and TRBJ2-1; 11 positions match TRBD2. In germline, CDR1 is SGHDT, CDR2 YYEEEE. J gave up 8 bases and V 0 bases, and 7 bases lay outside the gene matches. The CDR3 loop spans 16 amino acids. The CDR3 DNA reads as TGTGCCAGCAGCTTGGGTAGCGGGAGGGCCGGGTATGAGCAGTTCTTC. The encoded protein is CASSLGSGRAGYEQFF.

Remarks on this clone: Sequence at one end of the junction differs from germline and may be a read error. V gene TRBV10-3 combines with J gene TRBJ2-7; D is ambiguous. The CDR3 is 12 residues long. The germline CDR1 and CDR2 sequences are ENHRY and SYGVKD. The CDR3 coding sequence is TGTGCCATCAGTGAGTCGAGTCTCCACCTTAACTTC. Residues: CAISESSLHLNF.

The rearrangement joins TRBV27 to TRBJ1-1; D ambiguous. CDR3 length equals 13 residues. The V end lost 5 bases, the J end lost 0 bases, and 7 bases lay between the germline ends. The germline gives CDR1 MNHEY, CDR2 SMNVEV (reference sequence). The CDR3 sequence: CASSARVNTEAFF. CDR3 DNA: TGTGCCAGCAGTGCCCGGGTGAACACTGAAGCTTTCTTT.

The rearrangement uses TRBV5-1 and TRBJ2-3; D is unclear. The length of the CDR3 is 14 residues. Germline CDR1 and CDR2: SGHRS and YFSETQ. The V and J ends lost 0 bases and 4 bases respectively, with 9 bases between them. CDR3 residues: CASSLEQSADTQYF. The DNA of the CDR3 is TGCGCCAGCAGCTTGGAACAGAGTGCAGATACGCAGTATTTT.

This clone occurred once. CDR3 DNA: TGTGCCAGCAGCTTACGACTAGCGGGAGGGCCCGGAGAGACCCAGTACTTC. This encodes CASSLRLAGGPGETQYF. The chain carries TRBV7-9 and TRBJ2-5; 14 nucleotides agree with TRBD2. The V gene's germline CDR1 is SEHNR and CDR2 FQNEAQ (reference sequence). V was pared by 2 bases and J by 4 bases, with 6 bases of the junction left unmatched. The CDR3 has 17 amino acids.

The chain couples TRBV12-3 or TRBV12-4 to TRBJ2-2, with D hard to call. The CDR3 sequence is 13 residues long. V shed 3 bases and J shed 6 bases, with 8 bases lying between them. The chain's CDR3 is CASSFGSPGELFF. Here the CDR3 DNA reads TGTGCCAGCAGTTTCGGGTCCCCCGGGGAGCTGTTTTTT.

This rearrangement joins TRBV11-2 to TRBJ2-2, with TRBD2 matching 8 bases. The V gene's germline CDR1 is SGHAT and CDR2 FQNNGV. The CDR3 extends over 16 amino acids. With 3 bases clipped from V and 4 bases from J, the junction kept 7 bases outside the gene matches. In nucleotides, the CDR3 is TGTGCCAGCAGCTTTCGGGGGGGCGCGGCCACCGGGGAGCTGTTTTTT. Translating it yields CASSFRGGAATGELFF.

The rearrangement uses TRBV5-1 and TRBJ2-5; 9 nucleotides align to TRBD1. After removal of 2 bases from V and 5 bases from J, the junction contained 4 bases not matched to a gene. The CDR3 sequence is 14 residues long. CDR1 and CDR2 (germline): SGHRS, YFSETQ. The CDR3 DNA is TGCGCCAGCAGCTTCACAGGGGGCAGGGAGACCCAGTACTTC. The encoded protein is CASSFTGGRETQYF.

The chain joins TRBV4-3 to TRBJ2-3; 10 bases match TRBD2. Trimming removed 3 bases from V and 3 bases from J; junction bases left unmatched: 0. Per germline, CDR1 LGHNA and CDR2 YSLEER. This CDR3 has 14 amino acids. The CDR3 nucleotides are TGCGCCAGCAGCCAGGGACTAGCGACAGATACGCAGTATTTT. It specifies CASSQGLATDTQYF.

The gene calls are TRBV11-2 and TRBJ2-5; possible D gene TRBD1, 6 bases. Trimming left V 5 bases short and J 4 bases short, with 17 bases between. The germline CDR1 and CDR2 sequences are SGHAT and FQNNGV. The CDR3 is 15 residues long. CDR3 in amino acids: CASSSTGSVPETQYF. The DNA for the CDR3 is TGTGCCAGCAGCAGCACAGGGAGTGTCCCAGAGACCCAGTACTTC.

CDR3 coding DNA: TGCAGTGCTAGTCGGGGTGGAGACACGCAGTATTTT. Protein sequence: CSASRGGDTQYF. The rearrangement links TRBV20-1 to TRBJ2-3; tentative D call: TRBD2 (5 bases). Deletions cut 3 bases from V and 9 bases from J, with 13 bases between. The CDR3 totals 12 residues. CDR1 and CDR2 (germline): DFQATT, SNEGSKA (reference sequence).

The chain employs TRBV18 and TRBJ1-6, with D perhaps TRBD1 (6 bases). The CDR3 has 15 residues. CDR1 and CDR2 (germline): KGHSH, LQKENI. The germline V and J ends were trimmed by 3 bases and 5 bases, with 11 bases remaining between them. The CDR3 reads CASSPRGVDNSPLHF. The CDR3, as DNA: TGTGCCAGCTCACCCAGGGGCGTAGATAATTCACCCCTCCACTTT. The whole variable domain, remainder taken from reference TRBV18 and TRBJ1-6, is NAGVMQNPRHLVRRRGQEARLRCSPMKGHSHVYWYRQLPEEGLKFMVYLQKENIIDESGMPKERFSAEFPKEGPSILRIQQVVRGDSAAYFCASSPRGVDNSPLHFGNGTRLTVT.

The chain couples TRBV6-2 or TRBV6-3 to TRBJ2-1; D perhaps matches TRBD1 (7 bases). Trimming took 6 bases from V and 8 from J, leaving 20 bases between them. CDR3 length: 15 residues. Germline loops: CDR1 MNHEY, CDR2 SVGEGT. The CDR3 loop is CASSDALDRRDEQFF. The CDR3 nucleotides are TGTGCCAGCAGCGACGCCTTGGACAGGAGGGATGAGCAGTTCTTC.

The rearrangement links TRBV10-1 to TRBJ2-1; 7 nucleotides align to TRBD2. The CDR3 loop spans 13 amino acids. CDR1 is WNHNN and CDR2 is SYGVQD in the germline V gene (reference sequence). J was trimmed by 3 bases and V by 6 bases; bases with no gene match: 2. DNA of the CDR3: TGCGCCAGCAGGGCTAGCGGCTACAATGAGCAGTTCTTC. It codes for CASRASGYNEQFF.

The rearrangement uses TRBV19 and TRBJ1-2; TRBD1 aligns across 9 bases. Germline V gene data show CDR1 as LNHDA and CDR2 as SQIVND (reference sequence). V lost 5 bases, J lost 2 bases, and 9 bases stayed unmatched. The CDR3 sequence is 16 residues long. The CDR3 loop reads CASSAATGGRNYGYTF. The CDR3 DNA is TGTGCCAGTAGTGCCGCGACAGGGGGTCGGAACTATGGCTACACCTTC.

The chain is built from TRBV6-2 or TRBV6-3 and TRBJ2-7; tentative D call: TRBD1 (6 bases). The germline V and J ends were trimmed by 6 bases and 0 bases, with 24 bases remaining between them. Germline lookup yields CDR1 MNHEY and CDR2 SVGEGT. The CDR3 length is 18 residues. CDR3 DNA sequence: TGTGCCAGCAGCCCGTCCGCTCAAACAGGGTGGAGCTCCTACGAGCAGTACTTC. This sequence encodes CASSPSAQTGWSSYEQYF.

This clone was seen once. CDR3 residues: CASSRSTGDYGYTF. Written as DNA, the CDR3 is TGTGCCAGCAGCAGATCGACAGGGGACTATGGCTACACCTTC. The J gene is TRBJ1-2, the V gene TRBV7-2, with 8 bases aligning to TRBD1. V shed 5 bases, J shed 3 bases, and the junction held 5 bases outside the gene matches. CDR1 and CDR2 from the germline V gene are SGHTA and FQGNSA. This CDR3 has 14 residues.

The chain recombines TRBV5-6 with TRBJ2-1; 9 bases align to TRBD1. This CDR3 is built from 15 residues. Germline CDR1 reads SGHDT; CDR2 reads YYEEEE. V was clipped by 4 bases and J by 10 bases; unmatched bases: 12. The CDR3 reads CASSPPGQGLGEQFF. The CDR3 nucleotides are TGTGCCAGCAGCCCTCCGGGACAGGGTCTTGGGGAGCAGTTCTTC.

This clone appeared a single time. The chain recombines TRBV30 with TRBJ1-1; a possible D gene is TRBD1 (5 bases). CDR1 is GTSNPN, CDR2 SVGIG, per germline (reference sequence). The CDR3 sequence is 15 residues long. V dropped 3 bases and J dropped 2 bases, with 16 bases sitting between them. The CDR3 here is CAWRGGVIKNTEAFF. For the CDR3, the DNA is TGTGCCTGGAGGGGGGGGGTGATTAAAAACACTGAAGCTTTCTTT.

The CDR3 DNA is TGTGCCACCCATCCTAGCGGGGGGTCCTACGAGCAGTACTTC. Translated, it gives CATHPSGGSYEQYF. The rearrangement links TRBV14 to TRBJ2-7; 11 bases match TRBD2. The CDR3 is 14 residues long. The germline V gene has CDR1 SGHDN and CDR2 FVKESK. J lost 1 base, V lost 10 bases, and 6 bases had no gene match.

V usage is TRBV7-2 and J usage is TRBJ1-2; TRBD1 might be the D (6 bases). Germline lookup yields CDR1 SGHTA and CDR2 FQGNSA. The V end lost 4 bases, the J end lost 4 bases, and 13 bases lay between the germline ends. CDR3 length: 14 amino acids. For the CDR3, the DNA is TGTGCCAGCAGCTCCCGAGGGGGGGGCTATGGCTACACCTTC. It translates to CASSSRGGGYGYTF. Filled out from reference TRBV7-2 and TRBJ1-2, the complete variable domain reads GAGVSQSPSNKVTEKGKDVELRCDPISGHTALYWYRQSLGQGLEFLIYFQGNSAPDKSGLPSDRFSAERTGGSVSTLTIQRTQQEDSAVYLCASSSRGGGYGYTFGSGTRLTVV.

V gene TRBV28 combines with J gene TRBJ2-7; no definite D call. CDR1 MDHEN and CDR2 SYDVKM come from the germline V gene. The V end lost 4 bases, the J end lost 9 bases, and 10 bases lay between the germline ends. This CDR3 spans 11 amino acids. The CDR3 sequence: CASSSSRVQYF. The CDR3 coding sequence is TGTGCCAGCAGTTCCAGTCGGGTGCAGTACTTC.